This TCR beta chain was sequenced during a study of OX40 agonist ivuxolimab in advanced cancers. Turning to the study itself: Dose-escalation patients' cancers were hepatocellular carcinoma, melanoma, renal cell or head and neck cancer. A partial response was reached by three patients: one with hepatocellular carcinoma and two with cutaneous melanoma.

Some clones are missing from TCRdb's copy, which holds only in-frame ones; the method was immunoSEQ multiplex PCR. The table shows 130,000 or so clones, with approximately 90% occurring only once. Regarding the study as a whole: Expanded peripheral T cell antigen specificity was not determined.

The germline CDR1 and CDR2 sequences are MNHEY and SVGAGI. V shed 4 bases and J 3 bases; nucleotides not matched to a gene: 2. This CDR3 is 13 amino acids long. Details on this clone: The antigen is unknown.

The sequenced sample was CD4+ or CD8+ T cells sorted from blood, obtained in a trial of the OX40 agonist ivuxolimab. The rearrangement joins TRBV6-5 to TRBJ1-1, with 7 nucleotides matching TRBD1. This TCR was sampled from an adult with an advanced solid tumor such as melanoma, head and neck, liver or kidney cancer. The CDR3 sequence: CASSSTGDTEAFF. The CDR3 coding sequence is TGTGCCAGCAGTTCAACAGGGGACACTGAAGCTTTCTTT.